This TCR beta chain comes out of a study of shared clonotypes between healthy human individuals. Study in general: Plates per donor: three CD4 naive, three CD4 memory, two CD8 naive, one CD8 memory.

Germline-derived CDR1 and CDR2 are SGHAT and FQNNGV. J was trimmed by 9 bases and V by 2 bases; bases with no gene match: 9. This CDR3 comprises 16 residues. Sequencing was performed with immunoSEQ multiplex PCR; in TCRdb, only in-frame clones are kept and a portion is missing. The sample records fewer than 2.5 million clones, approximately 94% being singletons. The source material was naive CD4+ T cells from PBMCs. Specified subset: CD45RA+ positively selected. The V and J genes are TRBV11-2 and TRBJ2-1; 11 bases line up with TRBD2. The sequence derives from a man aged 18 to 35 in good health. Some clones in this sample may be carry-over from other donors' samples. The CDR3 nucleotides are TGTGCCAGCAGCTTATCCTTAGCGGGAGGGATCGGTGAGCAGTTCTTC. This codes for CASSLSLAGGIGEQFF.